This T cell receptor (beta chain) originates from a study of T cell repertoires in cytomegalovirus infection. Study details: Shared public TCR beta signatures pointed to both CMV infection and a matching HLA type.

TCRdb re-derived calls from the reads in MiXCR, one entry per CDR3 protein. Seen here are about 770,000 distinct CDR3 sequences, 29% observed once, and the top ten hold around 13%. General observations from the study: CMV carriers with the relevant HLA were identified by cumulative public TCR beta family frequency. In two of eight donors, the top clonotype was HLA-C-restricted CMV-specific.

Turning to this clonotype: The antigen is not known.

V lost 6 bases to trimming and J lost 2 bases, with 14 bases between them. The CDR3 length is 14 residues. Looked up from germline, CDR1 is DFQATT and CDR2 is SNEGSKA (reference sequence). This material consisted of cultured CD8+ T cells from PBMCs, taken from culture after CMV antigen stimulation. V usage is TRBV20-1 and J usage is TRBJ2-1, with D perhaps being TRBD1 or TRBD2 (5 bases each). The TCR comes from a human donor in good health (CMV status not recorded). Some clones in this sample may be carry-over from other donors' samples. The CDR3 loop reads CSAPRGTAYNEQFF. DNA for the CDR3: TGCAGTGCCCCTCGGGGCACGGCCTACAATGAGCAGTTCTTC.